This TCR beta chain was sequenced in a study of neurological immune-mediated disorders. General study findings and limits: TCR clonal expansion peaked in HTLV-1-associated myelopathy patients and was lowest in multiple sclerosis patients. No CDR3 amino acid sequences were shared by expanded clones across subjects, suggesting private repertoires in all groups.

This clonotype was seen repeatedly, ten times or more. Its antigen is as yet unknown. This CDR3 spans 16 amino acids. The V end lost 4 bases, the J end lost 2 bases, and 15 bases lay between the germline ends. Germline CDR1 reads SGHRS; CDR2 reads YFSETQ. The group of healthy controls was made up of people who were blood bank volunteers in Maryland, USA. By 5'RACE with 10-nucleotide random UMIs, the cDNA was made. Using its own MiXCR run on the 5' RACE reads, TCRdb lists one record per CDR3 protein. The sample holds 74,000 or so distinct CDR3 sequences, roughly 9.5% seen once. The chain combines TRBV5-1 with TRBJ1-4; no reliable D call. The sample was PBMCs. This clonotype originated in a man between 50 and 59 years old in good health. CDR3 in DNA: TGCGCCAGCAGCCCGTCACGCGGGCCGACTAATGAAAAACTGTTTTTT. Its translation: CASSPSRGPTNEKLFF.